This entry describes one T cell receptor beta chain. The source of the sample is a study of blood T cell repertoires in COVID-19. The assay was immunoSEQ multiplex PCR, and TCRdb's table has in-frame clones only and misses some. The sample consists of 25,000 to 30,000 clones, approximately 71% of them appearing once. The V and J ends lost 5 bases and 8 bases, in that order; junction bases with no gene match: 10. Germline CDR1 and CDR2: SGHVS and FNYEAQ. The CDR3 length is 15 residues. The clonotype comes from a human donor in a cohort sampled during active COVID-19. The gene calls are TRBV7-6 and TRBJ1-2, with 11 bases fitting TRBD1. Specimen: peripheral blood. The CDR3 is CASSPKDRGQEGYTF. As DNA, the CDR3 is TGTGCCAGCAGCCCGAAGGACAGGGGGCAGGAAGGCTACACCTTC.